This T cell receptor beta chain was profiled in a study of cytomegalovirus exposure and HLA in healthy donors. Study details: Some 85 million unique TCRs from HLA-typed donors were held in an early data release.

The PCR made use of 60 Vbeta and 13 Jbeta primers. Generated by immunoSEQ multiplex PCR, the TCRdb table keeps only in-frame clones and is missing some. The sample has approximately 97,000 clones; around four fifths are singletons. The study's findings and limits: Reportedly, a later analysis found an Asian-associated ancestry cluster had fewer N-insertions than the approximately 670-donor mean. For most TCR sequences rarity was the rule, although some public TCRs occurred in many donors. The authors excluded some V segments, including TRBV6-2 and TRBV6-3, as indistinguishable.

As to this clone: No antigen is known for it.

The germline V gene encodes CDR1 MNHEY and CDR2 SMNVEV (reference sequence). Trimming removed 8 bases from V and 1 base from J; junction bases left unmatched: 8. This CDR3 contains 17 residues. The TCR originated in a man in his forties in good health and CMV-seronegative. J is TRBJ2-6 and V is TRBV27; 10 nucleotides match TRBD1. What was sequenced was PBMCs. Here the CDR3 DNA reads TGTGCCAGCTCGGGCGGGACAGGGGAATCTGGGGCCAACGTCCTGACTTTC. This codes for CASSGGTGESGANVLTF.